This TCR beta chain was profiled in a study of identical twins. The germline gives CDR1 LGHDT, CDR2 YNNKEL (reference sequence). CDR3 length: 13 amino acids. MiXCR was run by TCRdb on the 5' RACE reads, yielding one entry per CDR3 protein. Of about 220,000 distinct CDR3 sequences in the sample, 7.5% were seen once. In the case of this clonotype: A read error may produce the germline difference seen at one junction end.

Among all donors, each was a healthy Caucasian. The same data also went into a second study, on yellow fever vaccine responses in identical twins.

The clonotype originates from a young woman in good health. Sequencing was done on a sample of memory (CD45RO+) T cells sorted from blood. This sequence joins TRBV3-1 and TRBJ1-2; 7 bases agree with TRBD1. The CDR3 protein is CASRQGTADGYTF. CDR3 DNA: TGTGCCAGCAGGCAAGGGACAGCTGATGGCTACACCTTC.